These 2 T cell receptor beta chains came from one sample sequenced in a study of T cell responses to AZD1222 COVID-19 vaccine (dated by TCRdb to the early 2020s). Library method: the immunoSEQ multiplex PCR assay. TCRdb re-hosts the immuneACCESS table, in-frame sequences only. Its copies lack some clones; in the studies checked, an unresolved V gene accounts for under half of them, and the cause for the rest is not known. This sample gives approximately 140,000 clones in total; 85% to 90% of them show up just once. Jointly, the top ten make up under 2% of the sample. The sample's time point, from its label and the paper: about 28 days (+/-7) after the second vaccine dose. The specimen comprised peripheral blood, sampled 28 days after the second AZD1222 dose. These receptors were collected from an adult who received the AZD1222 COVID-19 vaccine.

In DNA form, the CDR3 reads TGTGCCACCAGCAGAGTTCAGAAAAGGGGACCTTCACCCCTCCACTTT. It encodes CATSRVQKRGPSPLHF. V is TRBV15 and J is TRBJ1-6; D may be TRBD1 (5 bases). The CDR3 spans 16 residues. Trimming took 1 base from V and 9 from J, leaving 16 bases between them. Germline V lookup: CDR1 LNHNV, CDR2 YYDKDF (reference sequence).

This chain links TRBV6-7 with TRBJ2-5; perhaps TRBD1 as D (7 bases). TRBV6-7 qualifies as an ORF whose function is uncertain. The CDR3 runs 15 residues. The ends were cut back, 4 bases at V and 2 bases at J, with 14 bases in the middle. The CDR3, as DNA: TGTGCCAGCAGTTGCCAGGGGGGCCAACAAGAGACCCAGTACTTC. It translates to CASSCQGGQQETQYF.